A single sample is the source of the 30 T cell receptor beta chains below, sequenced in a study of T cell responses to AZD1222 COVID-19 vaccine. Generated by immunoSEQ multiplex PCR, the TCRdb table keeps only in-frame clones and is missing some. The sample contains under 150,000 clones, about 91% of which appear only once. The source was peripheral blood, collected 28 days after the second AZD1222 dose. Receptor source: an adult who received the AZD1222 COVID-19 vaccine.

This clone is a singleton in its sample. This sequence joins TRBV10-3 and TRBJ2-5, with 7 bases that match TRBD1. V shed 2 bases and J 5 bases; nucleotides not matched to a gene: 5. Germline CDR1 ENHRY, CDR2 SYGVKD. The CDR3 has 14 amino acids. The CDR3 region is CAISEAARGETQYF. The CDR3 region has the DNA TGTGCCATCAGTGAGGCGGCCAGGGGGGAGACCCAGTACTTC.

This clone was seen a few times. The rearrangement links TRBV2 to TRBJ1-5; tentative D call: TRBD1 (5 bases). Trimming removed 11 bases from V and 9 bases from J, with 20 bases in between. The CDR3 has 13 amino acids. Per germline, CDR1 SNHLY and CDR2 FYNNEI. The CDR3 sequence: CAASVGGNGPQHF. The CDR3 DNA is TGTGCCGCCAGCGTGGGGGGGAACGGGCCCCAGCATTTT.

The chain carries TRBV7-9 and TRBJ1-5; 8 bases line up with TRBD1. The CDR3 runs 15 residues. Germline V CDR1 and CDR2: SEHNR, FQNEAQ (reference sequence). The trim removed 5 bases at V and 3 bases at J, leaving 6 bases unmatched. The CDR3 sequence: CASSIGQGDNQPQHF. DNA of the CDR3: TGTGCCAGCAGCATCGGACAGGGCGACAATCAGCCCCAGCATTTT. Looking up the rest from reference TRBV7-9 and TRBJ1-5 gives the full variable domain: DTGVSQNPRHKITKRGQNVTFRCDPISEHNRLYWYRQTLGQGPEFLTYFQNEAQLEKSRLLSDRFSAERPKGSFSTLEIQRTEQGDSAMYLCASSIGQGDNQPQHFGDGTRLSIL.

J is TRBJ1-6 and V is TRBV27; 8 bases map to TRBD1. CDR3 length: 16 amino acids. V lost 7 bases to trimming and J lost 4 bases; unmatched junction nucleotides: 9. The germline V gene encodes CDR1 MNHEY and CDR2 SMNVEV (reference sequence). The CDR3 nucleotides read TGTGCCAGCACCAAAGGACAGGGTCATTATAATTCACCCCTCCACTTT. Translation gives CASTKGQGHYNSPLHF.

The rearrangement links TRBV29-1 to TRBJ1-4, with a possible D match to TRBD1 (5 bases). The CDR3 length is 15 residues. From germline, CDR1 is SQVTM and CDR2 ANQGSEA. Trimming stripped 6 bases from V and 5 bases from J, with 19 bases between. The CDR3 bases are TGCAGCGTGGGGTTAACGACAGCCGGGAATGAAAAACTGTTTTTT. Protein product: CSVGLTTAGNEKLFF.

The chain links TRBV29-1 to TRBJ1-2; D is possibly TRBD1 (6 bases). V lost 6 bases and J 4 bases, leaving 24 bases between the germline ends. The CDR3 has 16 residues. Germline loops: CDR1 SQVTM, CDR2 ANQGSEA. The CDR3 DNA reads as TGCAGCGTGACCGCAACGGTATCGGGACAAATCTATGGCTACACCTTC. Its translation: CSVTATVSGQIYGYTF.

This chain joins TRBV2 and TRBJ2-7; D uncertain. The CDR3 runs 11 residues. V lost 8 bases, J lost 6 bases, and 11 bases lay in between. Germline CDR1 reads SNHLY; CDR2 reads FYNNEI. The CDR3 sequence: CASYRVPEQYF. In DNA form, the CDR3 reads TGTGCCAGCTACAGAGTACCCGAGCAGTACTTC.

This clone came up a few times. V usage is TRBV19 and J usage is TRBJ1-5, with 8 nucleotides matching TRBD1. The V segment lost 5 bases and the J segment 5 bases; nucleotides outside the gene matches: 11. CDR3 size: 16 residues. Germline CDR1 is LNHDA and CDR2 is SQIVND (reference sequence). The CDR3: CASSLSWAGGYQPQHF. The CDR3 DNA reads TGTGCCAGTAGTCTTTCTTGGGCAGGGGGCTATCAGCCCCAGCATTTT.

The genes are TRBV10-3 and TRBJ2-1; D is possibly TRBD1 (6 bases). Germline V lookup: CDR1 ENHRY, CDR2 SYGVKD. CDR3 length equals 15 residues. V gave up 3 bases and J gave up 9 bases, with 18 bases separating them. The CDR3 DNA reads TGTGCCATCAGTGAAGGGCGGCTTACCAGGGGTGAGCAGTTCTTC. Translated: CAISEGRLTRGEQFF.

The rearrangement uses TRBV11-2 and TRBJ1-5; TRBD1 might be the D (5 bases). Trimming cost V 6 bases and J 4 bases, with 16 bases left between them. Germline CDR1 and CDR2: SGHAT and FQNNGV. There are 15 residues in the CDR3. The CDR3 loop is CASSPTGGGNQPQHF. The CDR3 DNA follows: TGTGCCAGCAGTCCCACCGGGGGGGGGAATCAGCCCCAGCATTTT.

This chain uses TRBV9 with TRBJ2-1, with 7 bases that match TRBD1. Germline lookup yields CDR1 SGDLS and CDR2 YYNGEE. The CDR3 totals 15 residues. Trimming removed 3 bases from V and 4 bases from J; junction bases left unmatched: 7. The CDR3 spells CASSASGTAYNEQFF. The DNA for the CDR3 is TGTGCCAGCAGCGCTTCCGGGACAGCTTACAATGAGCAGTTCTTC.

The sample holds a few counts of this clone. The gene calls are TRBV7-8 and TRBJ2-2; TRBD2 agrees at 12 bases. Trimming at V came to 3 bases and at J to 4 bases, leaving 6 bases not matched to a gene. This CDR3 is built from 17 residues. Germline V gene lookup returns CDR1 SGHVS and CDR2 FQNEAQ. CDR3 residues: CASSFRRTSGVTGELFF. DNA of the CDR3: TGTGCCAGCAGCTTTCGCCGGACTAGCGGGGTCACCGGGGAGCTGTTTTTT.

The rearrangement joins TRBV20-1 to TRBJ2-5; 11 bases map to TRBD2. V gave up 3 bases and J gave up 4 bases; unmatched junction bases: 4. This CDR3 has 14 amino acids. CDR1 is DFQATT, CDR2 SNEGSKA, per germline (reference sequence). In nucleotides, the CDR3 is TGCAGTGCTAGTAGCGGGGGGGCGGGAGAGACCCAGTACTTC. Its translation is CSASSGGAGETQYF.

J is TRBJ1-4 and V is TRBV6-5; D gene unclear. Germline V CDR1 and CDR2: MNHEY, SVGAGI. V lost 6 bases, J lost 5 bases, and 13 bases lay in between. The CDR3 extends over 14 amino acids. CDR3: CASSTGRGNEKLFF. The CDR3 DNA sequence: TGTGCCAGCAGCACCGGGAGAGGAAATGAAAAACTGTTTTTT.

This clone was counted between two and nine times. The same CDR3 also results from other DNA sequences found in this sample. CDR3 amino acids: CASSFAGSGNQPQHF. CDR3 DNA: TGTGCCAGCAGTTTTGCGGGCTCGGGCAATCAGCCCCAGCATTTT. This rearrangement joins TRBV27 to TRBJ1-5; D is ambiguous. The germline V and J ends were trimmed by 3 bases and 2 bases, with 11 bases remaining between them. CDR3 length: 15 amino acids. Germline V gene data show CDR1 as MNHEY and CDR2 as SMNVEV (reference sequence).

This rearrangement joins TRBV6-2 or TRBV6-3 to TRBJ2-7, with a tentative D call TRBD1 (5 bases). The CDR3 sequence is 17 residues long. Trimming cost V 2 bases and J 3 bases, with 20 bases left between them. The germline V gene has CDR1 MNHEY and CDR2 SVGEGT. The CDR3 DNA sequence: TGTGCCAGCAGTTACCCACCGACCTCTACTCAGGGCTACGAGCAGTACTTC. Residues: CASSYPPTSTQGYEQYF.

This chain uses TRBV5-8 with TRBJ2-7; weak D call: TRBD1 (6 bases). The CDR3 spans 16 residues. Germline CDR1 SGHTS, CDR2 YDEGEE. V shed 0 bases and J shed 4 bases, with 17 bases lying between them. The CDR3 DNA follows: TGTGCCAGCAGCTTGGGAAGATCCAAGGGGGTTTACGAGCAGTACTTC. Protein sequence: CASSLGRSKGVYEQYF.

The CDR3 sequence is CASSPRQGYVYNEQFF. CDR3 DNA: TGTGCCAGCAGCCCCAGACAGGGGTATGTCTACAATGAGCAGTTCTTC. The V and J genes are TRBV7-2 and TRBJ2-1, with TRBD1 matching 8 bases. The CDR3 totals 16 residues. Unmatched junction bases numbered 9, after V lost 5 bases and J lost 3 bases. Germline V CDR1 and CDR2: SGHTA, FQGNSA.

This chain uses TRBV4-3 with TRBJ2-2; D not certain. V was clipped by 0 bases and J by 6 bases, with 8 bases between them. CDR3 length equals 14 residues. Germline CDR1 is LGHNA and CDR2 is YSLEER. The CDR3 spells CASSQEFGPGELFF. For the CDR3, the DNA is TGCGCCAGCAGCCAAGAGTTTGGGCCCGGGGAGCTGTTTTTT.

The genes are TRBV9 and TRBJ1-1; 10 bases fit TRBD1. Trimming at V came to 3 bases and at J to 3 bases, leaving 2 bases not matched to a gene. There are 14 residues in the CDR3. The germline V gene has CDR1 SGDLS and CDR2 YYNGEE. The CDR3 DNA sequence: TGTGCCAGCAGCGCCGGGACAGGGGACACTGAAGCTTTCTTT. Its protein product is CASSAGTGDTEAFF.

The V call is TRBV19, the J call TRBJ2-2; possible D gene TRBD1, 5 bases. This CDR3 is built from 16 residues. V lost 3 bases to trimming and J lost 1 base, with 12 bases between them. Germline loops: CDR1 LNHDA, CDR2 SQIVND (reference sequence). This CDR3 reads CASSMPRTMNTGELFF. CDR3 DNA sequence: TGTGCCAGTAGTATGCCTAGGACAATGAACACCGGGGAGCTGTTTTTT.

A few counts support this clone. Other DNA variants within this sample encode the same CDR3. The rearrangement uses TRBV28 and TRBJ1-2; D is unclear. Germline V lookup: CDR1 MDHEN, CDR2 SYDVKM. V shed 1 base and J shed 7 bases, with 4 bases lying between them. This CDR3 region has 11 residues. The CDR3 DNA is TGTGCCAGCAGTTTATCGCGTGGCTACACCTTC. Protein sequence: CASSLSRGYTF.

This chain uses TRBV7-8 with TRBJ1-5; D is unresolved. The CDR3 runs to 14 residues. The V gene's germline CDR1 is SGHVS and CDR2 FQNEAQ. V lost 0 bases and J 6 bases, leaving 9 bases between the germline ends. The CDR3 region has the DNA TGTGCCAGCAGCTTAGCGTTAGGGCCTCAGCCCCAGCATTTT. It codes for CASSLALGPQPQHF.

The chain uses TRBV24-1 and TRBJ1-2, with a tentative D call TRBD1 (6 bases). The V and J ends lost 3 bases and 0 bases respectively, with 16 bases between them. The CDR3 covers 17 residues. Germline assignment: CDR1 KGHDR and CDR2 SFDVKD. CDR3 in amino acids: CATSDLIPGTPNYGYTF. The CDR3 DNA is TGTGCCACCAGTGATCTTATTCCCGGGACACCTAACTATGGCTACACCTTC.

The CDR3 DNA reads as TGCGCCAGCAGCCAAGATGTAGGGGGCGTAGCTGGGGCCAACGTCCTGACTTTC. Translating it yields CASSQDVGGVAGANVLTF. This chain connects TRBV4-3 to TRBJ2-6; 7 bases are shared with TRBD1. Germline CDR1 and CDR2: LGHNA and YSLEER. The CDR3 runs to 18 residues. The ends lost 0 bases at V and 2 bases at J; junction bases unmatched: 7.

Here the CDR3 DNA reads TGTGCCACCAGTGTTTCCGGCGGAGGGGATAGCACTGAAGCTTTCTTT. Its translation is CATSVSGGGDSTEAFF. This rearrangement joins TRBV24-1 to TRBJ1-1; D might be TRBD1 (5 bases). CDR3 length: 16 amino acids. In germline, CDR1 is KGHDR, CDR2 SFDVKD. The germline V and J ends were trimmed by 5 bases and 4 bases, with 19 bases remaining between them.

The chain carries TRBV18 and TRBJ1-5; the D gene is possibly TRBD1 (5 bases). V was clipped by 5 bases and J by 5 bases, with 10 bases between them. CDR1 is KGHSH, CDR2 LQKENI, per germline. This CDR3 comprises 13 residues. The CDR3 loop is CASSAGTDQPQHF. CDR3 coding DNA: TGTGCCAGCTCAGCCGGGACTGATCAGCCCCAGCATTTT.

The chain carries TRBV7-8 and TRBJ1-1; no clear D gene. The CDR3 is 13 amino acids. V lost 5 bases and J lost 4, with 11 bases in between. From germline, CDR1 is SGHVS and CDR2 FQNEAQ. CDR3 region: CASSRESITEAFF. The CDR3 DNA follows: TGTGCCAGCAGCAGGGAATCGATCACTGAAGCTTTCTTT.

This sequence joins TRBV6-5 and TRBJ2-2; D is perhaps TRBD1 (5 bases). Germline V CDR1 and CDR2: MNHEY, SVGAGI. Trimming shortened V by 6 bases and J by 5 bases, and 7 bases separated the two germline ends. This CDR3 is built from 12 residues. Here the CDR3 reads CASSRQTGELFF. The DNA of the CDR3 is TGTGCCAGCAGCCGACAGACCGGGGAGCTGTTTTTT.

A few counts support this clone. CDR3 loop: CASSLPPTGELFF. As DNA, the CDR3 is TGTGCCAGCAGCTTGCCACCCACCGGGGAGCTGTTTTTT. The chain recombines TRBV5-5 with TRBJ2-2; D is undetermined. Germline V gene lookup returns CDR1 SGHKS and CDR2 YYEKEE (reference sequence). The CDR3 spans 13 residues. Trimming took off 1 base at V and 4 bases at J, with 5 bases between the two ends.